This T cell receptor beta chain derives from a study of OX40 agonist ivuxolimab in advanced cancers. This CDR3 region has 14 residues. Germline V gene data show CDR1 as GTSNPN and CDR2 as SVGIG (reference sequence). The junction had 8 bases not matched to a gene; V was cut back by 3 bases and J by 7 bases. Repertoires were generated with immunoSEQ multiplex PCR, while TCRdb's copy carries only in-frame clones and drops some. Of 60,000 to 85,000 clones listed, over 70% are singletons. This sequence originates from an adult with an advanced solid tumor such as melanoma, head and neck, liver or kidney cancer. This specimen was CD4+ or CD8+ T cells sorted from blood, taken in a trial of the OX40 agonist ivuxolimab. The chain links TRBV30 to TRBJ2-1; 8 bases agree with TRBD1. CDR3 region: CAWRSWTGRNEQFF. The CDR3, as DNA: TGTGCCTGGAGATCTTGGACAGGGAGAAATGAGCAGTTCTTC.